Listed below are T cell receptor beta chains from one sample, sequenced in a study of cytomegalovirus exposure and HLA in healthy donors. Generated by immunoSEQ multiplex PCR, the TCRdb table keeps only in-frame clones and is missing some. This sample has roughly 99,000 clones, with approximately 76% found just once. Source material: PBMCs. These receptor sequences come from a man in his late teens or twenties in good health and CMV-seronegative. CDR3s include the opening cysteine and the closing phenylalanine or tryptophan. The order of the fields is clone size, V gene, CDR3 protein. Clone size, where shown, is once, few, many, or a class for clones that have expanded.

clone size: once
V gene: TRBV5-4
CDR3 protein: CASSSRDFYEQYF

clone size: -
V gene: TRBV7-7
CDR3 protein: CASSLGEGSYEQYF

clone size: -
V gene: TRBV28
CDR3 protein: CASSKLAGVYEQYF

clone size: many
V gene: TRBV5-5
CDR3 protein: CASLRDLNEKLFF

clone size: -
V gene: TRBV5-4
CDR3 protein: CASSPRSGSQETQYF

clone size: -
V gene: TRBV11-2
CDR3 protein: CASSPRSLKQGSYNSPLHF

clone size: -
V gene: TRBV7-2
CDR3 protein: CASSQGAGVSIQYF

clone size: -
V gene: TRBV19
CDR3 protein: CASTLGGAYNEQFF

clone size: -
V gene: TRBV4-1
CDR3 protein: CASSQDRVAGELFF

clone size: many
V gene: TRBV6-4
CDR3 protein: CASSTMTQRGQPQHF

clone size: -
V gene: TRBV19
CDR3 protein: CASSIEGNYGYTF

clone size: once
V gene: TRBV9
CDR3 protein: CASSVLAGGIYGYTF